What follows are 17 T cell receptor beta chains derived from one specimen sequenced in a study of T cell responses to AZD1222 COVID-19 vaccine (dated by TCRdb to 2020 to 2023). According to the study, the label for this sample's time point signals: about 28 days (+/-7) after the second vaccine dose. Library preparation used the immunoSEQ multiplex PCR assay. This is the immuneACCESS table as TCRdb keeps it, with only in-frame sequences that have V and J called. A part of the clones is gone; compared with another copy, unresolved V genes explain less than half, and the rest is unexplained. This sample gives around 190,000 clones in total; 90% to 95% of them show up just once. The leading ten clones occupy approximately 1.5% of the sample. The specimen was peripheral blood, collected 28 days after the second AZD1222 dose. The receptors here all came from an adult who received the AZD1222 COVID-19 vaccine.

This chain joins TRBV5-1 and TRBJ2-2; D uncertain. Germline V gives CDR1 SGHRS, CDR2 YFSETQ. This CDR3 region has 18 residues. Trimming left V 4 bases short and J 0 bases short, with 19 bases between. The DNA of the CDR3 is TGCGCCAGCAGCAACGATATCAGAGAACTTACGAACACCGGGGAGCTGTTTTTT. This encodes CASSNDIRELTNTGELFF.

The V call is TRBV7-6, the J call TRBJ1-3; D is unclear. Trimming pared 2 bases from V and 1 base from J, leaving 6 bases between. The germline V gene encodes CDR1 SGHVS and CDR2 FNYEAQ. CDR3 length: 14 residues. CDR3 in amino acids: CASSLSRSGNTIYF. The CDR3 nucleotides read TGTGCCAGCAGCTTATCCCGGTCTGGAAACACCATATATTTT.

The chain uses TRBV6-5 and TRBJ1-1; no definite D call. This CDR3 has 15 residues. Trimming took off 6 bases at V and 11 bases at J, with 25 bases between the two ends. Germline values: CDR1 MNHEY, CDR2 SVGAGI. The CDR3 sequence: CASRSLSGKTSSAFF. The CDR3 region has the DNA TGTGCCAGCAGGTCCCTCTCCGGGAAGACGAGTAGCGCTTTCTTT.

This chain connects TRBV29-1 to TRBJ2-7; tentatively, D is TRBD2 (7 bases). Trimming pared 7 bases from V and 2 bases from J, leaving 18 bases between. The CDR3 runs to 14 residues. Germline V gene data show CDR1 as SQVTM and CDR2 as ANQGSEA. The CDR3 coding sequence is TGCAGCGCCCGAAGGGGGGGCCAGCCCTACGAGCAGTACTTC. Translating gives CSARRGGQPYEQYF.

This clone was picked up one time. The rearrangement joins TRBV6-1 to TRBJ1-4; no firm D call. The CDR3 has 17 amino acids. V was cut by 0 bases and J by 5 bases, with 16 bases left in between. CDR1 is MNHNS, CDR2 SASEGT, per germline. DNA of the CDR3: TGTGCCAGCAGTGAAGCGCTCTGGCAGGAGGTGAATGAAAAACTGTTTTTT. It codes for CASSEALWQEVNEKLFF.

The rearrangement uses TRBV15 and TRBJ1-6; D is possibly TRBD1 (5 bases). Germline loops: CDR1 LNHNV, CDR2 YYDKDF (reference sequence). The CDR3 totals 15 residues. V lost 0 bases and J lost 8, with 11 bases in between. The CDR3 sequence is CATSRDGGVYSPLHF. As DNA, the CDR3 is TGTGCCACCAGCAGAGATGGGGGGGTATATTCACCCCTCCACTTT.

CDR3 nucleotides: TGTGCCAGCAGCCAGGAAATCAACAGGGCCGTAATAGGAAGGTCTGAAGCTTTCTTT. Amino acid sequence: CASSQEINRAVIGRSEAFF. This chain uses TRBV3-1 (or the pseudogene TRBV3-2) with TRBJ1-1; maybe TRBD1 (6 bases). CDR1 LGHDT and CDR2 YNNKEL come from the germline V gene (reference sequence). The V end was cut by 3 bases, the J end by 6 bases, with 29 bases between. This CDR3 contains 19 residues.

This chain uses TRBV19 with TRBJ2-5; D is uncertain. Germline CDR1 LNHDA, CDR2 SQIVND (reference sequence). Trimming pared 5 bases from V and 4 bases from J, leaving 8 bases between. This CDR3 is built from 12 residues. CDR3 protein: CASSPSGETQYF. The CDR3 region has the DNA TGTGCCAGTAGTCCTTCGGGAGAGACCCAGTACTTC.

The chain employs TRBV10-3 and TRBJ2-2; D not resolved. CDR3 size: 11 residues. CDR1 is ENHRY, CDR2 SYGVKD, per germline. V was pared by 8 bases and J by 5 bases, with 6 bases between. In nucleotides, the CDR3 is TGTGCCATCGGGGTAACCGGGGAGCTGTTTTTT. Its translation is CAIGVTGELFF.

This chain connects TRBV27 to TRBJ2-1; D could derive from TRBD1 or TRBD2 (5 bases each). CDR3 size: 16 residues. The V end lost 7 bases, the J end lost 5 bases, and 21 bases lay between the germline ends. CDR1 and CDR2 from the germline V gene are MNHEY and SMNVEV (reference sequence). This CDR3 is CASTPGTSWINNEQFF. In DNA form, the CDR3 reads TGTGCCAGCACACCCGGGACGTCATGGATAAACAATGAGCAGTTCTTC.

The gene calls are TRBV5-6 and TRBJ2-5; D unclear. There are 15 residues in the CDR3. V was trimmed by 3 bases and J by 2 bases, leaving 14 bases between them. The V gene's germline CDR1 is SGHDT and CDR2 YYEEEE. CDR3 in DNA: TGTGCCAGCAGCTCTGGACCCCTAAGTCAAGAGACCCAGTACTTC. Amino acid sequence: CASSSGPLSQETQYF.

The sample holds one count of this clone. The chain is built from TRBV27 and TRBJ2-7; D remains ambiguous. V lost 5 bases and J lost 2, with 13 bases in between. The length of the CDR3 is 14 residues. Germline V gene data show CDR1 as MNHEY and CDR2 as SMNVEV (reference sequence). The CDR3 nucleotides read TGTGCCAGCAGTACCGGCGTAGGACCCTACGAGCAGTACTTC. Its translation: CASSTGVGPYEQYF.

This rearrangement joins TRBV12-3 or TRBV12-4 to TRBJ1-1; no definite D call. The CDR3 has 13 residues. V shed 5 bases and J shed 5 bases, with 12 bases lying between them. CDR3 sequence: CASSTIEGTEAFF. The CDR3 bases are TGTGCCAGCAGTACGATCGAAGGGACTGAAGCTTTCTTT.

The chain couples TRBV30 to TRBJ1-3; no clear D. Germline CDR1 is GTSNPN and CDR2 is SVGIG (reference sequence). This CDR3 comprises 16 residues. V dropped 0 bases and J dropped 0 bases, with 12 bases sitting between them. CDR3 region: CAWSVALGSSGNTIYF. DNA for the CDR3: TGTGCCTGGAGTGTTGCCCTAGGGAGCTCTGGAAACACCATATATTTT.

The chain has TRBV30 and TRBJ2-1, with D tentatively TRBD1 (5 bases). CDR1 and CDR2 from the germline V gene are GTSNPN and SVGIG (reference sequence). The ends were cut back, 8 bases at V and 3 bases at J, with 11 bases in the middle. The length of the CDR3 is 12 residues. The DNA for the CDR3 is TGTGCCGGAACAGGATTCTACAATGAGCAGTTCTTC. This translates into CAGTGFYNEQFF. Looking up the rest from reference TRBV30 and TRBJ2-1 gives the full variable domain: SQTIHQWPATLVQPVGSPLSLECTVEGTSNPNLYWYRQAAGRGLQLLFYSVGIGQISSEVPQNLSASRPQDRQFILSSKKLLLSDSGFYLCAGTGFYNEQFFGPGTRLTVL.

V gene TRBV27 combines with J gene TRBJ1-1; 8 nucleotides line up with TRBD1. There are 18 residues in the CDR3. Germline-derived CDR1 and CDR2 are MNHEY and SMNVEV (reference sequence). The junction had 14 bases not matched to a gene; V was cut back by 2 bases and J by 3 bases. In DNA form, the CDR3 reads TGTGCCAGCAGTTTACAGCCGCCCGGACAGGGCGGTTACACTGAAGCTTTCTTT. This codes for CASSLQPPGQGGYTEAFF.

V is TRBV30 and J is TRBJ2-7, with D perhaps matching TRBD1 (6 bases). The germline gives CDR1 GTSNPN, CDR2 SVGIG (reference sequence). CDR3 size: 12 residues. Trimming took off 3 bases at V and 7 bases at J, with 13 bases between the two ends. As DNA, the CDR3 is TGTGCCTGGAGCAGGGGCCCGTGGGAGCAGTACTTC. Encoded protein: CAWSRGPWEQYF.